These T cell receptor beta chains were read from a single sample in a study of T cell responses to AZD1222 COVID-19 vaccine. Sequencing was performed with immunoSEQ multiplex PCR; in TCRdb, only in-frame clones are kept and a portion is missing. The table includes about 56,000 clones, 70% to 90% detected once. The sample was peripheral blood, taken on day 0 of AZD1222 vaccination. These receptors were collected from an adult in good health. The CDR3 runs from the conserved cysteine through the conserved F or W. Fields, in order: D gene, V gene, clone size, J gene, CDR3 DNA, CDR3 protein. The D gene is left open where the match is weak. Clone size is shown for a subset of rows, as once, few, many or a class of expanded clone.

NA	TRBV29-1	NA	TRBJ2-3	TGCAGCGTTGAAGAAGGTGGGTTAGAGCAGTATTTT	CSVEEGGLEQYF
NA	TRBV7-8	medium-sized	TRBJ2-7	TGTGCCAGCAGCTTCGGACAATCCTACGAGCAGTACTTC	CASSFGQSYEQYF
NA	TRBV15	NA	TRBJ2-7	TGTGCCACCAGCAGAGATGGGCTACTGGTACACTCCTACGAGCAGTACTTC	CATSRDGLLVHSYEQYF
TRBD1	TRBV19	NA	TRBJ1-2	TGTGCCAGTAGTCGGACAGGTCTGAACTATGGCTACACCTTC	CASSRTGLNYGYTF
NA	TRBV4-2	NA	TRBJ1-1	TGTGCCAGCAGGCAAGGACAGCTGAACACTGAAGCTTTCTTT	CASRQGQLNTEAFF
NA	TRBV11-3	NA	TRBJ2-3	TGTGCCAGCAGCGAACGAAAAGGCACAGATACGCAGTATTTT	CASSERKGTDTQYF
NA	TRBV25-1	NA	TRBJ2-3	TGTGCCAGCAGTGACCCTCGCGGCAGGTACACAGATACGCAGTATTTT	CASSDPRGRYTDTQYF
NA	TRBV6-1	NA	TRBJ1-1	TGTGCCAGCAGTGACCGGGGGCTAAGTGGGGACACTGAAGCTTTCTTT	CASSDRGLSGDTEAFF
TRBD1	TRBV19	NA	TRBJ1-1	TGTGCCAGTAGTATAGCCGGGACAGGGACGACTGAAGCTTTCTTT	CASSIAGTGTTEAFF
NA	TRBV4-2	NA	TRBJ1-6	TGTGCCAGCAGCCAAAGGGACGGAGGGTGGCCCTATAATTCACCCCTCCACTTT	CASSQRDGGWPYNSPLHF
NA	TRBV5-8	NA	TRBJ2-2	TGTGCCAGCAGCGCCGGGACAACGAACACCGGGGAGCTGTTTTTT	CASSAGTTNTGELFF
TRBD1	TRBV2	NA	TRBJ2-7	TGTGCCAGCAGCCTGGGACAGGGAGTATCCTACGAGCAGTACTTC	CASSLGQGVSYEQYF
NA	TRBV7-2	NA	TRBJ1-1	TGTGCCAGCAGCCCGGCCCAAGGGACTGAAGCTTTCTTT	CASSPAQGTEAFF
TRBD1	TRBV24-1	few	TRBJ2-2	TGTGCCACCAGTGACCCGGGACAGGGGATGACCGGGGAGCTGTTTTTT	CATSDPGQGMTGELFF
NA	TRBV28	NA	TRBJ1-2	TGTGCCAGCAGGCCCGACATGGACTATGGCTACACCTTC	CASRPDMDYGYTF
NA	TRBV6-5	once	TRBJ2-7	TGTGCCAGCAGTTACAGTCCTAACTCCTACGAGCAGTACTTC	CASSYSPNSYEQYF
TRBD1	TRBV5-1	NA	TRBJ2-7	TGCGCCAGCAGCTTGGCCGCTTCGACAGGGTACTACGAGCAGTACTTC	CASSLAASTGYYEQYF
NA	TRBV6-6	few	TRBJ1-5	TGTGCCAGCAAGGGCCCGACAGCCAATCAGCCCCAGCATTTT	CASKGPTANQPQHF
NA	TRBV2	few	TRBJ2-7	TGTGCCAGCAGTGGCTACGAGCAGTACTTC	CASSGYEQYF
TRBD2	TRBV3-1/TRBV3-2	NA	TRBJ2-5	TGTGCCAGCAGCCAATATACTAGCGGGGTCCAAGAGACCCAGTACTTC	CASSQYTSGVQETQYF
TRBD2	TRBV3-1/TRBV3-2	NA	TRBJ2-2	TGTGCCAGCAGCTCAGGACTAGCGGGGATTTCCGGGGAGCTGTTTTTT	CASSSGLAGISGELFF
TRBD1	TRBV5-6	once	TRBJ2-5	TGTGCCAGCAGCTTGCTCTCGGGGACAGGACAAGAGACCCAGTACTTC	CASSLLSGTGQETQYF
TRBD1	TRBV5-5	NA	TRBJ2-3	TGTGCCAGCAGCTTGGACAGGGGTACAGATACGCAGTATTTT	CASSLDRGTDTQYF
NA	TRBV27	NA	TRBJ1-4	TGTGCCAGCAGTTTTGGAGGTCCGGGCGGACCTGAAAAACTGTTTTTT	CASSFGGPGGPEKLFF
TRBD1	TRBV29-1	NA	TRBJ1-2	TGCAGCGTCCTGACAGGGGGCGCGACCGGAGCTAATGGCTACACCTTC	CSVLTGGATGANGYTF
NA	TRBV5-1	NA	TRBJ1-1	TGCGCCAGCAGCTTGGAGTCGTTTAGGGGAGGATTAACTGAAGCTTTCTTT	CASSLESFRGGLTEAFF
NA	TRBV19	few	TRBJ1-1	TGTGCCAGTAAACGAAGGACCAACCAGGTGGACACTGAAGCTTTCTTT	CASKRRTNQVDTEAFF
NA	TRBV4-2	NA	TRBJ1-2	TGTGCCAGCAGCCAAAAACCCTCAGGGGCTCACTATGGCTACACCTTC	CASSQKPSGAHYGYTF
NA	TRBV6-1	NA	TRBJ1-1	TGTGCCAGCAGTGAAGCGAAGTATTGGAACACTGAAGCTTTCTTT	CASSEAKYWNTEAFF
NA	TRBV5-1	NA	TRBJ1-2	TGCGCCAGCAGCTTGGCAGGCGGAAACTATGGCTACACCTTC	CASSLAGGNYGYTF
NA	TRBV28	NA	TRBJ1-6	TGTGCCAGCAGTTTAAGAGTAGGGTCTAGTAATTCACCCCTCCACTTT	CASSLRVGSSNSPLHF
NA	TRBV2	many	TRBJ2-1	TGTGCCAGCAGTGAAGCGCGTCGGACTACAGAGCAGTTCTTC	CASSEARRTTEQFF
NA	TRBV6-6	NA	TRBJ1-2	TGTGCCAGCAGTCAGTCTTTGGGTGGAGGCTACACCTTC	CASSQSLGGGYTF
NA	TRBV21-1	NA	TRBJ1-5	TGTGCCAGCACCGTGTCAGAGTTCAATCAGCCCCAGCATTTT	CASTVSEFNQPQHF
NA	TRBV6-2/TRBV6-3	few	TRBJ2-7	TGTGCCAGCAGTTTAGGGTGGGAGACCTACGAGCAGTACTTC	CASSLGWETYEQYF
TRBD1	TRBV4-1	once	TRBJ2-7	TGCGCCAGCAGCCCCAGGACAGGGGTTCCCTACGAGCAGTACTTC	CASSPRTGVPYEQYF
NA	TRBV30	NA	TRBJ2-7	TGTGCCTGGAGGAATTCTGGGTTCAACGAGCAGTACTTC	CAWRNSGFNEQYF
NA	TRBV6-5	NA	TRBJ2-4	TGTGCCAGCAGCCCAACCGGGACTTCCACTCAGTACTTC	CASSPTGTSTQYF
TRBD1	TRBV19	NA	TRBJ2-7	TGTGCCAGTAGTACCTCGGGACAGAGGTCCTACGAGCAGTACTTC	CASSTSGQRSYEQYF
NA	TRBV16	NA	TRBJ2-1	TGTGCCAGCAGCCTGTCGGGCTCCTACAATGAGCAGTTCTTC	CASSLSGSYNEQFF
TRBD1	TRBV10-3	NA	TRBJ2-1	TGTGCCATCAGGGGGGACAGGGACCACCCTGAGCAGTTCTTC	CAIRGDRDHPEQFF
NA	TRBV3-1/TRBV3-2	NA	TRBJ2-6	TGTGCCAGCAGCCAGGACGACAGCCCATGGGCCAACGTCCTGACTTTC	CASSQDDSPWANVLTF
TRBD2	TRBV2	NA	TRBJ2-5	TGTGCCAGCAGTGAAGGGGTTGTGGTAGCGGGGAGCCAAGAGACCCAGTACTTC	CASSEGVVVAGSQETQYF
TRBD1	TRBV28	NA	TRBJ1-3	TGTGCCAGCTGGGGTGACAGGGCAAACACCATATATTTT	CASWGDRANTIYF
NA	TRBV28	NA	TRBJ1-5	TGTGCCAGCAGTTTAATCCAAGGGCCCCAGCATTTT	CASSLIQGPQHF
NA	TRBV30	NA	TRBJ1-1	TGTGCCTGGAACCAGGACGGGTGGGGCACTGAAGCTTTCTTT	CAWNQDGWGTEAFF